The source of this T cell receptor (beta chain) is a study of technical replicates of blood from a handful of donors. Generated by immunoSEQ multiplex PCR, the TCRdb table keeps only in-frame clones and is missing some. The sample has around 80,000 clones, around nine tenths seen once. Sequencing used T cells isolated from PBMCs. This TCR was sampled from a human donor in good health.

CDR3 in amino acids: CASSLVPGSENEKLFF. DNA of the CDR3: TGTGCCAGCAGCTTGGTACCCGGGAGTGAGAATGAAAAACTGTTTTTT. V and J are TRBV5-8 and TRBJ1-4; unclear D gene. The CDR3 sequence is 16 residues long. Germline-derived CDR1 and CDR2 are SGHTS and YDEGEE. The V end was cut by 0 bases, the J end by 5 bases, with 14 bases between.